A single sample gave rise to the 30 T cell receptor beta chains below, sequenced in a study of T-cell memory formation after mild COVID-19. TCRdb recomputed calls from the 5' RACE reads with MiXCR, one row per CDR3 protein. The data show about 190,000 distinct CDR3 sequences, 8% to 11% seen once. Sequencing was done on a sample of PBMCs or a T cell subset sorted from them (not recorded which). Source of these receptors: a young man who had mild COVID-19 (a few samples of this study predate the infection). Cell type and time point are not known.

This clonotype was detected ten times or more. The rearrangement joins TRBV11-2 to TRBJ2-1; no definite D call. From germline, CDR1 is SGHAT and CDR2 FQNNGV. V was trimmed by 6 bases and J by 11 bases, leaving 11 bases between them. The CDR3 contains 11 residues. The DNA for the CDR3 is TGTGCCAGCAGTTTCGGACGTCAGCAGTTCTTC. Its protein product is CASSFGRQQFF.

This clonotype has more than one count but fewer than ten. This rearrangement joins TRBV18 to TRBJ2-7; 12 nucleotides agree with TRBD1. Unmatched junction bases numbered 5, after V lost 5 bases and J lost 3 bases. CDR1 is KGHSH and CDR2 is LQKENI in the germline V gene. CDR3 length equals 15 residues. CDR3 coding DNA: TGTGCCAGCTCATTGGGACAGGGGGCAAACTACGAGCAGTACTTC. It yields the protein CASSLGQGANYEQYF.

This clonotype was observed a handful of times. In DNA, the CDR3 is TGCAGCGGTGGACTCTCAGGGGAGACCCAGTACTTC. This sequence encodes CSGGLSGETQYF. The chain employs TRBV29-1 and TRBJ2-5; D is tentatively TRBD1 or TRBD2 (5 bases each). Germline CDR1 SQVTM, CDR2 ANQGSEA. The CDR3 loop spans 12 amino acids. Trimming shortened V by 7 bases and J by 5 bases, and 14 bases separated the two germline ends.

V and J are TRBV25-1 and TRBJ2-6; the D gene is possibly TRBD1 (5 bases). The CDR3 contains 16 residues. The germline CDR1 and CDR2 sequences are MGHDK and SYGVNS. With 5 bases removed from V and 0 bases from J, the gap between germline ends came to 11 bases. The CDR3 reads CASSSDRHSGANVLTF. CDR3 sequence (DNA): TGTGCCAGCAGTAGCGACAGACACTCTGGGGCCAACGTCCTGACTTTC.

This clonotype has at least ten counts. The genes are TRBV7-2 and TRBJ2-3, with D unclear. Per germline, CDR1 SGHTA and CDR2 FQGNSA. This CDR3 has 16 amino acids. V lost 5 bases and J lost 1, with 16 bases in between. CDR3 sequence reads: CASSPRTGFRTDTQYF. Here the CDR3 DNA reads TGTGCCAGCAGCCCCCGGACGGGTTTTCGCACAGATACGCAGTATTTT.

This clonotype has just a few counts. This chain joins TRBV9 and TRBJ1-6; 7 nucleotides match TRBD1. This CDR3 has 15 amino acids. CDR1 is SGDLS and CDR2 is YYNGEE in the germline V gene. The J segment lost 7 bases and the V segment lost 0 bases, leaving 4 bases of the junction unmatched. CDR3 sequence (DNA): TGTGCCAGCAGCGTAGGTGGGACAGCAAATTCACCCCTCCACTTT. Translated: CASSVGGTANSPLHF.

This clonotype was seen a few times. The chain combines TRBV7-9 with TRBJ2-3, with a possible D match to TRBD2 (5 bases). Trimming stripped 7 bases from V and 1 base from J, with 9 bases between. Germline CDR1 SEHNR, CDR2 FQNEAQ (reference sequence). The CDR3 contains 13 residues. CDR3 DNA: TGTGCCAGCACCCCGGAGGGCACAGATACGCAGTATTTT. It translates to CASTPEGTDTQYF.

V and J are TRBV5-1 and TRBJ2-7; unclear D gene. The CDR3 is made up of 11 amino acids. CDR1 is SGHRS and CDR2 is YFSETQ in the germline V gene. The V and J ends lost 3 bases and 5 bases respectively, with 6 bases between them. The CDR3 bases are TGCGCCAGCAGCTGTCTCCACGAGCAGTACGTC. Protein product: CASSCLHEQYV.

This sequence joins TRBV7-9 and TRBJ1-4; D is undetermined. CDR3 length: 12 residues. Germline V gene sequence: CDR1 SEHNR, CDR2 FQNEAQ (reference sequence). Trimming took 5 bases from V and 6 from J, leaving 7 bases between them. The CDR3 coding sequence is TGTGCCAGCAGCCAGACATATGAAAAACTGTTTTTT. Translated: CASSQTYEKLFF.

The chain couples TRBV18 to TRBJ1-2; the D gene is possibly TRBD1 (6 bases). CDR1 is KGHSH, CDR2 LQKENI, per germline. The CDR3 totals 15 residues. V shed 4 bases and J shed 8 bases, with 20 bases lying between them. The CDR3 nucleotides read TGTGCCAGCTCACTTCCTTCGGGGGCGTATTACGGCTACACCTTC. It encodes CASSLPSGAYYGYTF.

This clonotype has more than one count but fewer than ten. In nucleotides, the CDR3 is TGCAGTGCTTGTCGGGACATTTATAATTCACCCCTCCACTTT. This encodes CSACRDIYNSPLHF. J is TRBJ1-6 and V is TRBV20-1; D is possibly TRBD1 (6 bases). Germline V gene sequence: CDR1 DFQATT, CDR2 SNEGSKA (reference sequence). CDR3 length equals 14 residues. V lost 5 bases and J 4 bases, leaving 12 bases between the germline ends.

This chain links TRBV5-6 with TRBJ2-5; no firm D call. This CDR3 is built from 14 residues. The V gene's germline CDR1 is SGHDT and CDR2 YYEEEE. Trimming pared 0 bases from V and 3 bases from J, leaving 9 bases between. The CDR3: CASSLAGPKETQYF. CDR3 DNA: TGTGCCAGCAGCTTGGCGGGCCCCAAAGAGACCCAGTACTTC.

This clonotype was recorded many times. The chain joins TRBV5-1 to TRBJ2-1; D is uncertain. The V end lost 0 bases, the J end lost 4 bases, and 5 bases lay between the germline ends. From germline, CDR1 is SGHRS and CDR2 YFSETQ. The CDR3 spans 13 residues. The CDR3 coding sequence is TGCGCCAGCAGCTTGGACGGGTACAATGAGCAGTTCTTC. It encodes CASSLDGYNEQFF.

This chain links TRBV14 with TRBJ1-2; no reliable D call. V was clipped by 5 bases and J by 7 bases, with 8 bases between them. The CDR3 covers 11 residues. In germline, CDR1 is SGHDN, CDR2 FVKESK. For the CDR3, the DNA is TGTGCCAGCAGCGCAACGTTTGGCTACACCTTC. The encoded protein is CASSATFGYTF. Combining the CDR3 with reference TRBV14 and TRBJ1-2 gives the whole variable domain EAGVTQFPSHSVIEKGQTVTLRCDPISGHDNLYWYRRVMGKEIKFLLHFVKESKQDESGMPNNRFLAERTGGTYSTLKVQPAELEDSGVYFCASSATFGYTFGSGTRLTVV.

A few counts support this clonotype. The rearrangement links TRBV9 to TRBJ2-1; the D is unclear. Germline CDR1 reads SGDLS; CDR2 reads YYNGEE. Trimming took off 2 bases at V and 0 bases at J, with 9 bases between the two ends. This CDR3 has 15 amino acids. In DNA form, the CDR3 reads TGTGCCAGCAGCGTCCCCCCAGGCTCCTACAATGAGCAGTTCTTC. Its protein product is CASSVPPGSYNEQFF.

This clonotype came up many times. This chain joins TRBV7-2 and TRBJ2-3; the D gene could be TRBD1 or TRBD2 (5 bases each). The V end was cut by 4 bases, the J end by 6 bases, with 17 bases between. From germline, CDR1 is SGHTA and CDR2 FQGNSA. The CDR3 is 15 amino acids. The CDR3 DNA follows: TGTGCCAGCAGCTGGACAACGGGGATTGGCGATACGCAGTATTTT. The encoded protein is CASSWTTGIGDTQYF.

This sequence joins TRBV25-1 and TRBJ2-3; no firm D call. Germline CDR1 is MGHDK and CDR2 is SYGVNS. Between the trimmed V and J ends, which lost 6 bases and 6 bases, there was a span of 10 bases. The CDR3 has 12 residues. CDR3 residues: CASRSTGDTQYF. DNA of the CDR3: TGTGCCAGCAGGAGTACTGGGGATACGCAGTATTTT.

J is TRBJ2-5 and V is TRBV6-2 or TRBV6-3; TRBD2 might be the D (6 bases). Germline V gene sequence: CDR1 MNHEY, CDR2 SVGEGT. The CDR3 sequence is 15 residues long. V was trimmed by 4 bases and J by 5 bases, leaving 17 bases between them. DNA of the CDR3: TGTGCCAGCAGTTCCTCGGGACTCCCCAGGGAGACCCAGTACTTC. Translating it yields CASSSSGLPRETQYF.

The chain carries TRBV6-6 and TRBJ2-4; tentatively, D is TRBD2 (6 bases). The CDR3 loop spans 12 amino acids. V was trimmed by 8 bases and J by 5 bases, leaving 10 bases between them. The germline gives CDR1 MNHNY, CDR2 SVGAGI (reference sequence). As DNA, the CDR3 is TGTGCCAGCCGGAGGGGAGAAAACATTCAGTACTTC. Its protein is CASRRGENIQYF.

This clonotype has just a few counts. This chain links TRBV12-3 or TRBV12-4 with TRBJ2-3, with D unclear. The CDR3 is 13 residues long. The V end lost 7 bases, the J end lost 3 bases, and 11 bases lay between the germline ends. The CDR3 region is CASTRYETDTQYF. DNA for the CDR3: TGTGCCAGCACCCGGTACGAGACAGATACGCAGTATTTT.

This clonotype has a handful of counts. V and J are TRBV5-1 and TRBJ2-1; TRBD2 matches at 7 bases. The CDR3 covers 15 residues. Germline-derived CDR1 and CDR2 are SGHRS and YFSETQ. V dropped 0 bases and J dropped 4; count of bases not matched to a gene: 4. The CDR3 sequence is CASSLVPAGYNEQFF. CDR3 bases: TGCGCCAGCAGCTTGGTCCCAGCGGGGTACAATGAGCAGTTCTTC.

This clonotype has a handful of counts. V gene TRBV5-8 combines with J gene TRBJ1-4; 7 bases agree with TRBD1. The junction had 8 bases not matched to a gene; V was cut back by 5 bases and J by 4 bases. This CDR3 has 15 residues. Germline values: CDR1 SGHTS, CDR2 YDEGEE. The CDR3 region is CASRRGTVINEKLFF. CDR3 nucleotide sequence: TGTGCCAGCAGACGGGGGACAGTGATTAATGAAAAACTGTTTTTT.

This clonotype was found a few times. CDR3 sequence reads: CASSPVGQNQETQYF. Here the CDR3 DNA reads TGCGCCAGCAGTCCCGTGGGACAAAACCAAGAGACCCAGTACTTC. The chain combines TRBV5-1 with TRBJ2-5; D is perhaps TRBD1 (6 bases). Germline CDR1 and CDR2: SGHRS and YFSETQ. The CDR3 sequence is 15 residues long. V lost 5 bases and J 0 bases, leaving 14 bases between the germline ends.

This clonotype came up a few times. The chain has TRBV7-2 and TRBJ2-3; the match to TRBD2 covers 9 bases. V was clipped by 5 bases and J by 0 bases; unmatched bases: 3. CDR3 length equals 15 residues. Per germline, CDR1 SGHTA and CDR2 FQGNSA. The CDR3 spells CASSHSGGSTDTQYF. CDR3 sequence (DNA): TGTGCCAGCAGCCATAGCGGGGGAAGCACAGATACGCAGTATTTT. Filled out from reference TRBV7-2 and TRBJ2-3, the complete variable domain reads GAGVSQSPSNKVTEKGKDVELRCDPISGHTALYWYRQSLGQGLEFLIYFQGNSAPDKSGLPSDRFSAERTGGSVSTLTIQRTQQEDSAVYLCASSHSGGSTDTQYFGPGTRLTVL.

This clonotype came up a few times. The chain uses TRBV7-2 and TRBJ1-2, with D perhaps TRBD1 (5 bases). CDR1 and CDR2 (germline): SGHTA, FQGNSA. The germline V and J ends were trimmed by 6 bases and 7 bases, with 18 bases remaining between them. There are 14 residues in the CDR3. CDR3 in DNA: TGTGCCAGCAGAAGCCGGCAGGTCGGGGGTGGCTACACCTTC. Translating it yields CASRSRQVGGGYTF.

The chain links TRBV7-2 to TRBJ2-1, with unresolved D. Germline assignment: CDR1 SGHTA and CDR2 FQGNSA. Trimming left V 6 bases short and J 7 bases short, with 10 bases between. This CDR3 has 12 residues. For the CDR3, the DNA is TGTGCCAGCAGAGCCGGGTGGAATGAGCAGTTCTTC. Residues: CASRAGWNEQFF.

The chain employs TRBV28 and TRBJ1-1; no clear D. CDR1 and CDR2 from the germline V gene are MDHEN and SYDVKM. The CDR3 consists of 12 residues. Trimming removed 7 bases from V and 4 bases from J, with 10 bases in between. The CDR3 reads CASNELGTEAFF. The CDR3 DNA follows: TGTGCCAGCAACGAACTTGGCACTGAAGCTTTCTTT.

The V and J genes are TRBV28 and TRBJ2-5; D gene uncertain. V lost 6 bases to trimming and J lost 3 bases, with 14 bases between them. Germline assignment: CDR1 MDHEN and CDR2 SYDVKM. The CDR3 loop spans 14 amino acids. The CDR3 is CASREKRAKETQYF. CDR3 nucleotide sequence: TGTGCCAGCAGAGAAAAAAGAGCCAAAGAGACCCAGTACTTC.

The genes are TRBV12-3 or TRBV12-4 and TRBJ1-3; a weak D match, TRBD1 (5 bases). The CDR3 is 15 amino acids. The V and J ends lost 6 bases and 0 bases respectively, with 12 bases between them. CDR3 residues: CASRLQVISGNTIYF. CDR3 nucleotides: TGTGCCAGCAGACTACAGGTGATCTCTGGAAACACCATATATTTT.

This clonotype was recorded many times. The chain links TRBV7-2 to TRBJ1-2; D gene uncertain. CDR3 length: 13 amino acids. Between the trimmed V and J ends, which lost 3 bases and 4 bases, there was a span of 9 bases. Germline loops: CDR1 SGHTA, CDR2 FQGNSA. This CDR3 reads CASSFPGSYGYTF. For the CDR3, the DNA is TGTGCCAGCAGCTTCCCGGGAAGCTATGGCTACACCTTC. Full variable domain (remainder filled in from reference TRBV7-2 and TRBJ1-2): GAGVSQSPSNKVTEKGKDVELRCDPISGHTALYWYRQSLGQGLEFLIYFQGNSAPDKSGLPSDRFSAERTGGSVSTLTIQRTQQEDSAVYLCASSFPGSYGYTFGSGTRLTVV.